These T cell receptor beta chains were read from a single sample in a study of cytomegalovirus exposure and HLA in healthy donors. Data came from immunoSEQ multiplex PCR; TCRdb stores just in-frame clones and leaves some out. The sample lists roughly 110,000 clones, 70% to 85% occurring once. The sequenced sample was PBMCs. The receptors were sampled from a boy aged 5-17 years in good health and CMV-seronegative. The CDR3 runs from the conserved cysteine through the conserved F or W. The D gene is left open where the match is weak. Only part of the rows carry a size: once, few, many, or a class if the clone is expanded.

v_gene: TRBV2
d_gene: TRBD1
j_gene: TRBJ2-7
abundance: NA
CDR3nt: TGTGCCAGCAGTGAACAAGGGACAGGCTACGAGCAGTACTTC
CDR3aa: CASSEQGTGYEQYF

v_gene: TRBV27
d_gene: TRBD2
j_gene: TRBJ2-7
abundance: few
CDR3nt: TGTGCCAGCAGTTTAATCTCTCGGGGACTAGCGGGATACGAGCAGTACTTC
CDR3aa: CASSLISRGLAGYEQYF

v_gene: TRBV11-2
d_gene: TRBD2
j_gene: TRBJ2-1
abundance: NA
CDR3nt: TGTGCCAGCAGCCCAATCATCTGGACTAGCGGGAGCCATGAGCAGTTCTTC
CDR3aa: CASSPIIWTSGSHEQFF

v_gene: TRBV6-6
d_gene: TRBD1
j_gene: TRBJ2-7
abundance: NA
CDR3nt: TGTGCCAGCAGTCAGGGGGCATACGAGCAGTACTTC
CDR3aa: CASSQGAYEQYF

v_gene: TRBV28
d_gene: NA
j_gene: TRBJ1-5
abundance: few
CDR3nt: TGTGCCAGCAGTTTAGCCAGGGCAAGCAATCAGCCCCAGCATTTT
CDR3aa: CASSLARASNQPQHF

v_gene: TRBV5-8
d_gene: TRBD1
j_gene: TRBJ1-2
abundance: few
CDR3nt: TGTGCCAGCAGCCCGGACAGGGACTATGGCTACACCTTC
CDR3aa: CASSPDRDYGYTF

v_gene: TRBV20-1
d_gene: TRBD2
j_gene: TRBJ2-3
abundance: NA
CDR3nt: TGCAGTGCGGGAAGCGGGATCCTTCCGTATTTT
CDR3aa: CSAGSGILPYF

v_gene: TRBV4-3
d_gene: TRBD1
j_gene: TRBJ1-6
abundance: many
CDR3nt: TGCGCCAGCAGCCAAGCGGGACAGACAAATTCACCCCTCCACTTT
CDR3aa: CASSQAGQTNSPLHF

v_gene: TRBV6-1
d_gene: NA
j_gene: TRBJ2-1
abundance: few
CDR3nt: TGTGCCAGCAGTGAAGCGGGAGGGGGGCACAATGAGCAGTTCTTC
CDR3aa: CASSEAGGGHNEQFF

v_gene: TRBV7-9
d_gene: NA
j_gene: TRBJ1-2
abundance: NA
CDR3nt: TGTGCCAGCACCCTCCCGGGGGTTAACTATGGCTACACCTTC
CDR3aa: CASTLPGVNYGYTF

v_gene: TRBV2
d_gene: NA
j_gene: TRBJ1-3
abundance: NA
CDR3nt: TGTGCCAGCAGTTCAGGGGAAGGTGGGGGAAACACCATATATTTT
CDR3aa: CASSSGEGGGNTIYF